These T cell receptor beta chains were read from a single sample in a study of glioma-infiltrating T cells. MiXCR, run by TCRdb on the multiplex PCR reads, gives a single entry per CDR3 protein. The sample carries fewer than 200,000 distinct CDR3 sequences, around 30% recorded once. The sample was glioma tissue, nonneoplastic brain tissue, or PBMCs (not recorded which). The receptors derive from a human donor with low-grade glioma or glioblastoma, undergoing nonglioma brain surgery, or in good health (not recorded which). Both conserved end residues are part of each CDR3. D genes are given only for firm matches. Size values are once, few and many counts, or a class for expanded clones, and some rows have none.

TRBV24-1	many	TRBJ1-5	.	CATSDLDSRTEQPQHF	TGTGCCACCAGTGATTTAGACAGCCGGACGGAGCAGCCCCAGCATTTT
TRBV24-1	few	TRBJ2-2	TRBD1	CATSDRDRVVARPTGELFF	TGTGCCACCAGTGATAGGGACAGGGTTGTGGCTAGGCCGACCGGGGAGCTGTTTTTT
TRBV5-1	.	TRBJ2-5	.	CASRAVMEAQGTQYF	TGCGCCAGCAGAGCTGTGATGGAGGCCCAAGGGACCCAGTACTTC
TRBV7-2	few	TRBJ1-5	TRBD1	CASSAKPQGGIGRDTQHF	TGTGCCAGCAGCGCCAAACCCCAGGGGGGGATCGGGAGAGATACGCAGCATTTT
TRBV6-6	many	TRBJ2-7	.	CASSYTTGNYEQYF	TGTGCCAGCAGTTACACGACAGGTAACTACGAGCAGTACTTC
TRBV11-2	many	TRBJ2-5	.	CASSFRTAVETQYF	TGTGCCAGCAGCTTCAGGACGGCTGTAGAGACCCAGTACTTC
TRBV12-3/TRBV12-4	.	TRBJ1-6	.	CASSLSKGSPLHF	TGTGCCAGCAGTCTATCCAAGGGTTCACCCCTCCACTTT
TRBV19	many	TRBJ1-5	.	CASSIVWRQPQHF	TGTGCCAGTAGTATAGTTTGGAGGCAGCCCCAGCATTTT
TRBV2	few	TRBJ1-2	TRBD1	CAGKRDRGGYTF	TGTGCCGGCAAACGGGACAGGGGAGGCTACACCTTC
TRBV6-4	many	TRBJ2-2	TRBD2	CASSATSGSGAGELFF	TGTGCCAGCAGTGCGACTAGCGGGAGCGGGGCCGGGGAGCTGTTTTTT
TRBV27	.	TRBJ2-1	TRBD2	CASSLEAGTSGCEQFF	TGTGCCAGCAGTTTAGAGGCCGGGACTAGCGGTTGTGAGCAGTTCTTC
TRBV28	many	TRBJ2-3	.	CASSSASWEDTQYF	TGTGCCAGCAGTTCGGCGTCCTGGGAAGATACGCAGTATTTT
TRBV7-2	many	TRBJ2-3	TRBD1	CASSLGGQAGDTQYF	TGTGCCAGCAGCTTAGGGGGACAGGCCGGAGATACGCAGTATTTT
TRBV12-3/TRBV12-4	many	TRBJ1-5	TRBD1	CASTTGVLQPQHF	TGTGCCAGCACGACAGGGGTCCTTCAGCCCCAGCATTTT
TRBV5-1	.	TRBJ2-4	TRBD1	CASSLRQGPDNIQYF	TGCGCCAGCAGCTTACGACAGGGGCCCGATAACATTCAGTACTTC
TRBV29-1	many	TRBJ2-7	.	CSAERGYEQYF	TGCAGCGCCGAAAGGGGTTACGAGCAGTACTTC
TRBV19	few	TRBJ2-3	.	CASSINSGRADTQYF	TGTGCCAGTAGTATAAACTCTGGGCGGGCAGATACGCAGTATTTT
TRBV12-3/TRBV12-4	many	TRBJ2-1	TRBD2	CASSLAAGVGEQFF	TGTGCCAGCAGTTTAGCAGCGGGAGTAGGTGAGCAGTTCTTC
TRBV6-5	once	TRBJ2-1	.	CASSDYRDRSYNEQFF	TGTGCCAGCAGTGACTACCGGGACCGCTCCTACAATGAGCAGTTCTTC
TRBV14	many	TRBJ2-1	.	CASSQDEVRLYNEQFF	TGTGCCAGCAGCCAAGATGAGGTCCGGCTTTACAATGAGCAGTTCTTC
TRBV19	.	TRBJ2-2	TRBD1	CASTLGQGSTGEPFF	TGTGCCAGTACGCTCGGACAGGGTAGCACCGGGGAGCCGTTTTTT
TRBV9	many	TRBJ1-1	.	CASSPKYMNTEAFF	TGTGCCAGCAGCCCCAAGTACATGAACACTGAAGCTTTCTTT
TRBV4-3	many	TRBJ1-6	TRBD1	CASSHGPTGAENSPLHF	TGCGCCAGCAGCCATGGACCGACAGGGGCTGAGAATTCACCCCTCCACTTT
TRBV6-1	many	TRBJ2-2	.	CASSPNTGELFF	TGTGCCAGCAGCCCGAACACCGGGGAGCTGTTTTTT
TRBV29-1	many	TRBJ2-7	.	CSVEGSNGGQYF	TGCAGCGTTGAGGGGTCGAACGGGGGGCAGTACTTC
TRBV6-6	many	TRBJ2-3	TRBD2	CASSYSSLSGRVTDTQYF	TGTGCCAGCAGTTACTCCTCCCTTAGCGGGAGAGTAACAGATACGCAGTATTTT
TRBV7-2	many	TRBJ2-3	TRBD2	CASRSRAGATTDTQYF	TGTGCCAGCAGGTCCCGGGCGGGAGCGACCACAGATACGCAGTATTTT
TRBV6-2/TRBV6-3	many	TRBJ1-2	.	CASSYQGRANYGYTF	TGTGCCAGCAGTTACCAGGGCAGGGCGAACTATGGCTACACCTTC